These 27 T cell receptor beta chains came from one sample sequenced in a study of blood T cell repertoires in COVID-19. Produced via immunoSEQ multiplex PCR; TCRdb's table is partial and in-frame only. In the table there are approximately 240,000 clones, 70% to 85% of which are singletons. Sequencing was carried out using PBMCs or T cells enriched from blood (not recorded which). The receptors derive from a woman aged 40 to 50 with acute COVID-19.

This clone was detected only once. The rearrangement links TRBV28 to TRBJ1-4, with D possibly TRBD1 on 6 matching bases. Per the germline V gene, CDR1 is MDHEN and CDR2 is SYDVKM. V was clipped by 8 bases and J by 7 bases, with 17 bases between them. CDR3 length: 14 residues. CDR3 sequence reads: CASGLGQGGEKLFF. CDR3 nucleotides: TGTGCCAGCGGATTGGGACAAGGTGGTGAAAAACTGTTTTTT.

The chain is built from TRBV11-2 and TRBJ2-4, with 7 bases lining up with TRBD2. CDR1 is SGHAT, CDR2 FQNNGV, per germline. The CDR3 extends over 17 amino acids. J was trimmed by 7 bases and V by 5 bases; bases with no gene match: 17. CDR3 residues: CASSTRWGGPLGNIQYF. CDR3 nucleotide sequence: TGTGCCAGCAGCACCCGATGGGGAGGGCCCTTGGGGAACATTCAGTACTTC.

The J gene is TRBJ2-3, the V gene TRBV5-1; 10 nucleotides line up with TRBD2. Looked up from germline, CDR1 is SGHRS and CDR2 is YFSETQ. The CDR3 has 14 amino acids. Losses at the gene ends were 4 bases for V and 4 bases for J; bases not matched to a gene: 3. In nucleotides, the CDR3 is TGCGCCAGCAGCCCCGGGACTAGCGCAGATACGCAGTATTTT. This gives the protein CASSPGTSADTQYF.

The V and J genes are TRBV30 and TRBJ2-7; 7 nucleotides line up with TRBD2. CDR3 size: 13 residues. CDR1 is GTSNPN, CDR2 SVGIG, per germline (reference sequence). Trimming at V came to 0 bases and at J to 3 bases, leaving 2 bases not matched to a gene. The CDR3 bases are TGTGCCTGGAGTGTTGGGGGGGGCTACGAGCAGTACTTC. It is translated as CAWSVGGGYEQYF.

This chain joins TRBV2 and TRBJ2-3; 9 nucleotides align to TRBD2. This CDR3 comprises 14 residues. J lost 8 bases, V lost 5 bases, and 8 bases had no gene match. The V gene's germline CDR1 is SNHLY and CDR2 FYNNEI. The CDR3 DNA reads as TGTGCCAGCAGTCCCTCTAGCGGGACTGGTACGCAGTATTTT. Translation gives CASSPSSGTGTQYF.

The gene calls are TRBV2 and TRBJ2-7, with D possibly TRBD1 on 6 matching bases. Germline values: CDR1 SNHLY, CDR2 FYNNEI. The V and J ends lost 2 bases and 2 bases respectively, with 10 bases between them. The CDR3 is 14 residues long. CDR3: CASSELDRAYEQYF. The CDR3 DNA reads as TGTGCCAGCAGTGAACTGGACAGAGCCTACGAGCAGTACTTC.

The genes are TRBV14 and TRBJ2-3; possible D gene TRBD2, 5 bases. Germline V gives CDR1 SGHDN, CDR2 FVKESK. This CDR3 has 12 amino acids. Trimming cost V 6 bases and J 9 bases, with 13 bases left between them. CDR3 sequence: CASSLVSGTQYF. In nucleotides, the CDR3 is TGTGCCAGCAGTCTAGTGAGCGGAACGCAGTATTTT.

The J gene is TRBJ2-4, the V gene TRBV4-1; D is ambiguous. CDR3 length: 14 residues. Trimming pared 0 bases from V and 11 bases from J, leaving 14 bases between. Germline CDR1 is MGHRA and CDR2 is YSYEKL. CDR3 bases: TGCGCCAGCAGCCAAGATTACCAGGTGAACCTTCAGTACTTC. As protein: CASSQDYQVNLQYF.

This sequence joins TRBV28 and TRBJ2-5; the match to TRBD1 covers 8 bases. CDR1 and CDR2 (germline): MDHEN, SYDVKM. The trim removed 7 bases at V and 4 bases at J, leaving 14 bases unmatched. The CDR3 length is 16 residues. The CDR3 sequence: CASTRIQGVLPETQYF. CDR3 nucleotides: TGTGCCAGCACGAGAATACAGGGGGTTTTACCAGAGACCCAGTACTTC.

A single count supports this clone. This chain links TRBV19 with TRBJ1-3; D uncertain. This CDR3 has 15 residues. CDR1 and CDR2 (germline): LNHDA, SQIVND (reference sequence). V lost 6 bases and J lost 0, with 12 bases in between. Written as DNA, the CDR3 is TGTGCCAGTAGCCTTTGGCGGAGCTCTGGAAACACCATATATTTT. The encoded protein is CASSLWRSSGNTIYF.

V and J are TRBV9 and TRBJ1-2; no definite D call. Germline CDR1 is SGDLS and CDR2 is YYNGEE. This CDR3 is built from 14 residues. The V end lost 2 bases, the J end lost 8 bases, and 16 bases lay between the germline ends. The CDR3 spells CASSVGPLPSGYTF. Here the CDR3 DNA reads TGTGCCAGCAGCGTTGGCCCTCTCCCCTCCGGCTACACCTTC.

The rearrangement uses TRBV7-6 and TRBJ2-7, with 9 bases lining up with TRBD1. This CDR3 is built from 15 residues. Unmatched junction bases numbered 4, after V lost 3 bases and J lost 1 base. Germline CDR1 reads SGHVS; CDR2 reads FNYEAQ. Written as DNA, the CDR3 is TGTGCCAGCAGCTTGGGGACAGGGACTTCCTACGAGCAGTACTTC. It specifies CASSLGTGTSYEQYF.

The chain is built from TRBV10-3 and TRBJ2-5; 9 bases are shared with TRBD1. This CDR3 has 15 amino acids. V trimming: 4 bases; J trimming: 5 bases; junction bases outside the gene matches: 8. Germline loops: CDR1 ENHRY, CDR2 SYGVKD. This chain's CDR3 is CAISGPGQGWETQYF. Written as DNA, the CDR3 is TGTGCCATCAGTGGACCGGGACAGGGTTGGGAGACCCAGTACTTC.

A remark on this clone: An end of the junction does not agree with germline; a read error may underlie this. The chain uses TRBV19 and TRBJ1-1; D not certain. Germline assignment: CDR1 LNHDA and CDR2 SQIVND (reference sequence). This CDR3 has 14 amino acids. The CDR3 reads CASSIAARNSEAFF. CDR3 nucleotide sequence: TGTGCCAGTAGTATTGCGGCCCGGAACTCTGAAGCTTTCTTT.

The chain is built from TRBV6-1 and TRBJ1-5; the D gene is possibly TRBD1 (5 bases). This CDR3 region has 16 residues. The germline V gene encodes CDR1 MNHNS and CDR2 SASEGT. The V end lost 0 bases, the J end lost 0 bases, and 9 bases lay between the germline ends. This CDR3 is CASSEAWGSSNQPQHF. In DNA, the CDR3 is TGTGCCAGCAGTGAAGCTTGGGGCTCTAGCAATCAGCCCCAGCATTTT.

Of note for this clone: Other DNA sequences of this sample code for an identical CDR3. V is TRBV4-2 and J is TRBJ1-2; maybe TRBD1 (5 bases). The germline CDR1 and CDR2 sequences are LGHNA and YNFKEQ. V was trimmed by 1 base and J by 2 bases, leaving 5 bases between them. CDR3 size: 13 residues. The CDR3 nucleotides are TGTGCCAGCAGCCAAGCAGGGAACTATGGCTACACCTTC. Encoded protein: CASSQAGNYGYTF.

In its sample, this clone was seen a few times. The genes are TRBV7-3 and TRBJ1-6, with D possibly being TRBD1 (5 bases). CDR3 length equals 14 residues. Germline V gene data show CDR1 as SGHTA and CDR2 as FQGTGA. Trimming took 5 bases from V and 3 from J, leaving 8 bases between them. The CDR3 region is CASSPGGYNSPLHF. DNA of the CDR3: TGTGCCAGCAGCCCGGGGGGCTATAATTCACCCCTCCACTTT.

This chain's CDR3 is CASSLLGGISPLHF. The CDR3 region has the DNA TGTGCCAGCAGCCTTCTCGGGGGTATTTCACCCCTCCACTTT. The chain carries TRBV3-1 (or the pseudogene TRBV3-2) and TRBJ1-6; weak D call: TRBD1 (5 bases). V dropped 4 bases and J dropped 9 bases, with 13 bases sitting between them. The germline gives CDR1 LGHDT, CDR2 YNNKEL (reference sequence). This CDR3 region has 14 residues.

A single count supports this clone. This chain joins TRBV7-6 and TRBJ2-5, with D possibly TRBD2 on 5 matching bases. The CDR3 totals 15 residues. Deletions cut 2 bases from V and 4 bases from J, with 14 bases between. Germline V CDR1 and CDR2: SGHVS, FNYEAQ. The CDR3 sequence: CASSLTLASRETQYF. The CDR3 nucleotides are TGTGCCAGCAGCTTAACGTTGGCTAGCAGAGAGACCCAGTACTTC.

In its sample, this clone was seen once. The chain recombines TRBV9 with TRBJ2-3, with 9 bases that match TRBD2. V gave up 0 bases and J gave up 6 bases; unmatched junction bases: 5. The CDR3 consists of 15 residues. The V gene's germline CDR1 is SGDLS and CDR2 YYNGEE. CDR3 region: CASSVVSGGWDTQYF. CDR3 DNA: TGTGCCAGCAGCGTAGTTAGCGGGGGATGGGATACGCAGTATTTT.

V is TRBV9 and J is TRBJ2-3, with 15 bases identical to TRBD2. Trimming took 3 bases from V and 3 from J; bases not matched to a gene: 5. Looked up from germline, CDR1 is SGDLS and CDR2 is YYNGEE. The CDR3 consists of 17 residues. The CDR3 bases are TGTGCCAGCAGCGCTGGGACTAGCGGGGGGCCGACAGATACGCAGTATTTT. It specifies CASSAGTSGGPTDTQYF.

Only a few counts were recorded for this clone. The chain employs TRBV18 and TRBJ2-4; 11 bases align to TRBD2. Germline CDR1 and CDR2: KGHSH and LQKENI. The V and J ends lost 6 bases and 12 bases, in that order; junction bases with no gene match: 7. This CDR3 region has 13 residues. The CDR3 coding sequence is TGTGCCAGCTCTCCGGGACTAGCGGTTAATCAGTACTTC. Translated: CASSPGLAVNQYF. The whole variable domain, filled in from reference TRBV18 and TRBJ2-4, reads NAGVMQNPRHLVRRRGQEARLRCSPMKGHSHVYWYRQLPEEGLKFMVYLQKENIIDESGMPKERFSAEFPKEGPSILRIQQVVRGDSAAYFCASSPGLAVNQYFGAGTRLSVL.

The chain carries TRBV7-9 and TRBJ2-1; 11 bases are a match to TRBD2. CDR3 size: 19 residues. The trim removed 3 bases at V and 0 bases at J, leaving 10 bases unmatched. The germline V gene has CDR1 SEHNR and CDR2 FQNEAQ (reference sequence). CDR3 nucleotides: TGTGCCAGCAGCTTTATAGCGGGGGGGTATGCTAGCTCCTACAATGAGCAGTTCTTC. Protein sequence: CASSFIAGGYASSYNEQFF.

This chain links TRBV5-5 with TRBJ2-7, with D possibly being TRBD2 (5 bases). Between the trimmed V and J ends, which lost 4 bases and 3 bases, there was a span of 17 bases. Germline values: CDR1 SGHKS, CDR2 YYEKEE (reference sequence). The CDR3 has 15 amino acids. CDR3 residues: CASSHLGVGHYEQYF. Written as DNA, the CDR3 is TGTGCCAGCAGCCACCTCGGGGTGGGTCACTACGAGCAGTACTTC.

The rearrangement links TRBV29-1 to TRBJ2-1; maybe TRBD1 (6 bases). This CDR3 comprises 14 residues. The germline V gene encodes CDR1 SQVTM and CDR2 ANQGSEA. V was shortened by 4 bases and J by 4 bases, with 14 bases between the two germline ends. CDR3 DNA: TGCAGCGTTGTTCTAGGACAGCGTTACAATGAGCAGTTCTTC. Protein product: CSVVLGQRYNEQFF.

This chain uses TRBV11-3 with TRBJ1-1; D gene ambiguous. Germline CDR1 SGHNT, CDR2 YENEEA. This CDR3 has 13 amino acids. The ends were cut back, 3 bases at V and 1 base at J, with 6 bases in the middle. This CDR3 is CASSFSQNTEAFF. CDR3 nucleotide sequence: TGTGCCAGCAGCTTCAGTCAGAACACTGAAGCTTTCTTT.

This chain connects TRBV2 to TRBJ2-1; D not resolved. Germline CDR1 SNHLY, CDR2 FYNNEI. Between the trimmed V and J ends, which lost 1 base and 0 bases, there was a span of 7 bases. The CDR3 is 15 residues long. The CDR3 region is CASSEGLLSYNEQFF. The CDR3 DNA sequence: TGTGCCAGCAGTGAAGGTCTACTCTCCTACAATGAGCAGTTCTTC.